The 2 T cell receptor beta chains in this list originate from one sample, sequenced in a study of blood T cell repertoires in COVID-19. TCRdb keeps only in-frame clones here, not all; method: immunoSEQ multiplex PCR. Counted here are hundreds of thousands of clones, about nine tenths occurring once; the ten biggest clones make up 8.3%. The sequenced material came from PBMCs or T cells enriched from blood (not recorded which). The receptors were sampled from an older woman who had recovered from COVID-19.

The rearrangement links TRBV6-2 or TRBV6-3 to TRBJ2-7; 9 bases match TRBD1. Germline V lookup: CDR1 MNHEY, CDR2 SVGEGT. Trimming took 2 bases from V and 4 from J; bases not matched to a gene: 3. There are 14 residues in the CDR3. This chain's CDR3 is CASSYGTGNYEQYV. The CDR3 DNA is TGTGCCAGCAGTTACGGGACAGGGAATTACGAGCAGTACGTC.

The chain joins TRBV7-8 to TRBJ2-7; D might be TRBD2 (7 bases). CDR3 length equals 12 residues. Germline values: CDR1 SGHVS, CDR2 FQNEAQ. V shed 4 bases and J shed 9 bases, with 13 bases lying between them. This chain's CDR3 is CASSSGGRMQYF. The CDR3 DNA reads as TGTGCCAGCAGCTCCGGGGGGCGGATGCAGTACTTC.